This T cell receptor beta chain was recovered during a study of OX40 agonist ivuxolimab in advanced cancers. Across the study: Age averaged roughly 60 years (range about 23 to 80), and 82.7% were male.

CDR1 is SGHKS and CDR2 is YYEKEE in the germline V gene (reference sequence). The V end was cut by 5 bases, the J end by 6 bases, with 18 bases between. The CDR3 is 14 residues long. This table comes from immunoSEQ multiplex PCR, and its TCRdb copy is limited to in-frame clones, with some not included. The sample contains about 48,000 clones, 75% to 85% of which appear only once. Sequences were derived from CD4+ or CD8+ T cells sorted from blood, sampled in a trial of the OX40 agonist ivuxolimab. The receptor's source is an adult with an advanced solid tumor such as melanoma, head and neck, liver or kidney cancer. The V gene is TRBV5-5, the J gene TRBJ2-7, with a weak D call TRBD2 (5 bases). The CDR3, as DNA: TGTGCCAGCAGGTTTGGAGGCGAGTGGGGCGAGCAGTACTTC. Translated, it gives CASRFGGEWGEQYF.